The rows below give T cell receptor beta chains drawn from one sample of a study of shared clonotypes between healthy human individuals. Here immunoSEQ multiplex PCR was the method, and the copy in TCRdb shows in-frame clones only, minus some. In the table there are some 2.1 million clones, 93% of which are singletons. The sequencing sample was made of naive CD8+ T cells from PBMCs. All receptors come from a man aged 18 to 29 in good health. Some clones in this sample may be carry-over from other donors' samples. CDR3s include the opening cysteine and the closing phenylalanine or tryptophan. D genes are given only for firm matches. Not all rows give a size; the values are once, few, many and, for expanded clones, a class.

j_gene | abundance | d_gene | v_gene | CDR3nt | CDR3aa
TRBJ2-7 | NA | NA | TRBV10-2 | TGCGCCAGCAGTGTGGGCTACGAGCAGTACTTC | CASSVGYEQYF
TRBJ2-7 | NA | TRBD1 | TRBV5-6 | TGTGCCAGCAGCTGGGACAGATCCGAGCAGTACTTC | CASSWDRSEQYF
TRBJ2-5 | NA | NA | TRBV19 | TGTGCCAGTAGTATTCCTGGACAGCAAGAGACCCAGTACTTC | CASSIPGQQETQYF
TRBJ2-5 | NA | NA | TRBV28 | TGTGCCAGCAGCCCGTCCGGGCTAGGAGAGACCCAGTACTTC | CASSPSGLGETQYF
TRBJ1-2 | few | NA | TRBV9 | TGTGCCAGCAGCGCCCCAGGGTTCTATGGCTACACCTTC | CASSAPGFYGYTF
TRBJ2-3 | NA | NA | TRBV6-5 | TGTGCCAGCAGCGATCTAGCGTGGGGCACAGATACGCAGTATTTT | CASSDLAWGTDTQYF
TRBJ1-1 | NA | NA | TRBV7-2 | TGTGCCAGCAGCTTAGCGGGTGGAGGGTTCACTGAAGCTTTCTTT | CASSLAGGGFTEAFF
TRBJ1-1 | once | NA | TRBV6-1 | TGTGCCAGCAGTGAAGCTCTCGGTACTGAAGCTTTCTTT | CASSEALGTEAFF
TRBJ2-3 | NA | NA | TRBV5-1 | TGCGCCAGCAGCGCTAGCGTCTCTAGCACAGATACGCAGTATTTT | CASSASVSSTDTQYF
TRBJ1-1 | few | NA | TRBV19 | TGTGCCAGTAGTATAGATCGGGGGGCGATGAACACTGAAGCTTTCTTT | CASSIDRGAMNTEAFF
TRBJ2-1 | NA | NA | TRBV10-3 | TGTGCCATCAGTGAGGTAGCGGAGGTTCATGAGCAGTTCTTC | CAISEVAEVHEQFF
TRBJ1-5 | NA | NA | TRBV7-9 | TGTGCCAGCAGCTTAGCGGGGCGAAATCAGCCCCAGCATTTT | CASSLAGRNQPQHF
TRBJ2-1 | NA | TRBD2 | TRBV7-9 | TGTGCCAGCAGCTACGGGACTAGCGGGACAAATGAGCAGTTCTTC | CASSYGTSGTNEQFF
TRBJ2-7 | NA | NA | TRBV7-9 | TGTGCCAGCAGCCCCCTAGGGGGGCCTGACGAGCAGTACTTC | CASSPLGGPDEQYF
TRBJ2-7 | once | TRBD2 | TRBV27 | TGTGCCAGCAGTTCCCTGGGAGCGGGAGGGCCATACGAGCAGTACTTC | CASSSLGAGGPYEQYF
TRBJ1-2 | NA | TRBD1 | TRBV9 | TGTGCCAGCAGCGTCCAACAGGGGGCTATTGGCTACACCTTC | CASSVQQGAIGYTF
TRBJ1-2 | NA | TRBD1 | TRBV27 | TGTGCCAGCAGCCCCGTCGGGACAGGGGGCTGGGGCTATGGCTACACCTTC | CASSPVGTGGWGYGYTF
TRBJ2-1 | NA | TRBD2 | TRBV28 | TGTGCCAGCAGTTCATGGGGAATTAGCGGGAGAGGTGAGCAGTTCTTC | CASSSWGISGRGEQFF
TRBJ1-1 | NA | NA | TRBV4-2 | TGTGCCGGCAGTCTCAGAGAGGGGCTGCGGCCAGGGGACACTGAAGCTTTCTTT | CAGSLREGLRPGDTEAFF